The source of this T cell receptor (beta chain) is a study of response to subunit inactivated influenza vaccine. Regarding the study as a whole: The authors proposed limited new T cell recruitment per seasonal influenza vaccination.

The CDR3 length is 15 residues. V lost 4 bases and J lost 9, with 16 bases in between. CDR1 and CDR2 (germline): MNHEY, SVGAGI. Each CDR3 protein is one row after TCRdb ran MiXCR on the RT-PCR reads. This repertoire shows roughly 670,000 distinct CDR3 sequences, roughly 15% found once; its top ten account for 7.6%. This clonotype came up a few times. Its antigen is undetermined. The chain has TRBV6-5 and TRBJ1-6, with no clear D. The source of this sequence is a man aged 50 or older who received an inactivated influenza vaccine. This sample comprised PBMCs from blood, obtained 14 days before vaccination. CDR3 bases: TGTGCCAGCAGTTCCACCCGAGGGCGGGGTTCACCCCTCCACTTT. Residues: CASSSTRGRGSPLHF.